This T cell receptor (beta chain) was identified during a study of CD8 T cells in ankylosing spondylitis (dated by TCRdb to about 2017). For context, the study as a whole: The study profiled T cell receptor beta repertoires in healthy donors and ankylosing spondylitis patients to find disease-linked TCR variants. The full study cohort comprised about 25 ankylosing spondylitis patients and 110 or so healthy donors. Peripheral blood was sampled, and synovial fluid was also collected from ankylosing spondylitis patients.

The instrument was an Illumina HiSeq 2500. Quantitative 5'-RACE with molecular barcodes was used to prepare TCR beta libraries. The original pipeline was this. Disease-linked TCR variants were identified with a new computational method built on a probabilistic model of VDJ rearrangement. TCRdb's own reprocessing of the public reads used fastp at Q25 and MiXCR and kept productive beta chains. CDR3 protein sequences are deduplicated, and each keeps its most common genes and DNA. The V and J calls, along with clone size, are taken from TCRdb and not from the paper's own processing. The sample table contains roughly 230,000 distinct CDR3 sequences; only one count was recorded for over 15% of them. Of the sample, over 25% falls within the top ten clones. The cysteine opens and the phenylalanine closes a CDR3 of 17 amino acids. Kept here is only the CDR3 DNA, which spans 51 bases and is read in frame from base 1. CDR1 and CDR2 are drawn from the germline V gene: LGHNA, YSLEER. Trimming removed 0 bases from V and 0 bases from J; the gene matches leave 6 bases unexplained.

Results and caveats for the whole study, not just this receptor: A TCR beta motif of about 8 highly homologous amino acid variants appeared characteristic of blood from ankylosing spondylitis patients. The disease-linked clones showed a CD8+ phenotype and occurred at relatively low frequencies in peripheral blood. Some motif variants were previously reported in synovial fluid and blood of reactive arthritis patients, suggesting common disease-initiation mechanisms. The disease-linked clones were reported as significantly enriched in matched synovial fluid samples from ankylosing spondylitis patients.

At least ten counts were recorded for this clonotype. What this receptor recognizes is not known. No much larger clone is present one base from it, and per-base qualities are unavailable. The receptor comes from a male donor with ankylosing spondylitis or in good health (not recorded which). Sequenced: blood, either unsorted or a sorted T cell fraction (not recorded which). The chain was built from TRBV4-3 and TRBJ2-7, with TRBD2 matching 9 junction bases. For the CDR3, the sequence is CASSQESSGVHSYEQYF. The nucleotide sequence reads as follows: TGCGCCAGCAGCCAAGAATCTAGCGGGGTTCACTCCTACGAGCAGTACTTC.